This TCR beta chain comes out of a study of blood T cell repertoires in COVID-19. Trimming took 3 bases from V and 4 from J; bases not matched to a gene: 3. CDR3 length: 14 amino acids. Per the germline V gene, CDR1 is KGHDR and CDR2 is SFDVKD. The table came from immunoSEQ multiplex PCR; TCRdb's copy has only in-frame clones and leaves some out. The table shows 200,000 to 250,000 clones, with roughly 87% occurring only once. Those enrolled, adults aged 18 to 89 years, came from under 25 US areas. The receptor's source is a man younger than 45 in a cohort exposed to, infected with or recovered from COVID-19 (not recorded which). The sample consisted of PBMCs or T cells enriched from blood (not recorded which). The chain links TRBV24-1 to TRBJ1-1; 8 nucleotides align to TRBD1. CDR3 region: CATSDPTGGTEAFF. CDR3 sequence (DNA): TGTGCCACCAGTGATCCAACAGGGGGCACTGAAGCTTTCTTT.